This T cell receptor (beta chain) came from a study of T-cell memory formation after mild COVID-19. Turning to the study itself: Largely, TCR clusters stayed within a single donor.

As for this clonotype: Its antigen is unknown.

Broader study findings: Later expanders leaned toward CD4+, whereas clones contracting from day 15 to 85 were balanced CD4/CD8.

CDR3 length: 15 residues. The V segment lost 5 bases and the J segment 0 bases; nucleotides outside the gene matches: 5. UMIs and sample barcodes were carried by the TCR alpha and TCR beta cDNA libraries that 5'RACE produced using constant-segment primers. TCRdb re-called the 5' RACE reads with MiXCR, one entry per CDR3 protein. The data hold 470,000 or so distinct CDR3 sequences, with roughly 23% observed a single time. This clonotype was sampled from an adult woman who had mild COVID-19 (a few samples of this study predate the infection). Cell type and time point are not known. What was sequenced was PBMCs or a T cell subset sorted from them (not recorded which). The rearrangement links TRBV12-3 or TRBV12-4 to TRBJ2-3, with 7 bases matching TRBD1. The CDR3 sequence: CASSPWDRSTDTQYF. The CDR3 nucleotides read TGTGCCAGCAGTCCTTGGGACAGAAGCACAGATACGCAGTATTTT.